The rows below give T cell receptor beta chains drawn from one sample of a study of T cells in Graves' hyperthyroidism and ophthalmopathy. TCRdb re-analysed the multiplex PCR reads in MiXCR, keeping a single row per CDR3 protein. Here the sample spans fewer than 350,000 distinct CDR3 sequences, roughly 15% being singletons. The specimen was blood. Receptors were obtained from a woman aged 25 to 39 with Graves' hyperthyroidism that later progressed to Graves' ophthalmopathy. The CDR3 runs from the conserved cysteine through the conserved F or W. The order of the fields is D gene, V gene, CDR3 protein. D genes are given only for firm matches.

d_call: .
v_call: TRBV29-1
cdr3_aa: CSVVPKNTGELFF

d_call: .
v_call: TRBV7-6
cdr3_aa: CASSLSAERDSHQPQHF

d_call: .
v_call: TRBV2
cdr3_aa: CASRGLAGDEQFF

d_call: .
v_call: TRBV5-1
cdr3_aa: CASSLDGAYIEAFF

d_call: .
v_call: TRBV10-3
cdr3_aa: CAISGDGTLLTDTQYF

d_call: .
v_call: TRBV10-3
cdr3_aa: CAISARTDEAFF

d_call: TRBD2
v_call: TRBV6-9
cdr3_aa: CASSYLTSGRETQYF

d_call: .
v_call: TRBV24-1
cdr3_aa: CATSKGYEQYF

d_call: .
v_call: TRBV5-4
cdr3_aa: CASSYAGIGQPQHF

d_call: TRBD2
v_call: TRBV6-6
cdr3_aa: CASSYRIAGGYNEQFF

d_call: .
v_call: TRBV6-1
cdr3_aa: CASSSIPNEKLFF

d_call: .
v_call: TRBV6-2/TRBV6-3
cdr3_aa: CASKRRDTRHYNGQFF

d_call: .
v_call: TRBV4-1
cdr3_aa: CASSHDNTEAFF

d_call: .
v_call: TRBV3-2
cdr3_aa: CASSRKESSYEQYF

d_call: .
v_call: TRBV7-3
cdr3_aa: CASSFPPNGEQFF

d_call: TRBD1
v_call: TRBV6-1
cdr3_aa: CASSSGTGVSYEQYF

d_call: .
v_call: TRBV5-1
cdr3_aa: CASSPTPGTETYEQYF

d_call: TRBD1
v_call: TRBV20-1
cdr3_aa: CSARAGLGGTGRYGYTF

d_call: TRBD2
v_call: TRBV6-9
cdr3_aa: CASSYSKRTSGRKQYF

d_call: .
v_call: TRBV5-5
cdr3_aa: CASSFSFSSGNTIYF

d_call: .
v_call: TRBV6-1
cdr3_aa: CATLRTVNTGELFF

d_call: TRBD2
v_call: TRBV6-2/TRBV6-3
cdr3_aa: CAVGGSNTQYF

d_call: TRBD1
v_call: TRBV20-1
cdr3_aa: CSARTGGGGYNSPLHF

d_call: .
v_call: TRBV6-1
cdr3_aa: CASRSTYEQYF

d_call: TRBD1
v_call: TRBV28
cdr3_aa: CASSLNRDRESSYEQYF

d_call: TRBD1
v_call: TRBV28
cdr3_aa: CASSLPRGLQENIQYF

d_call: .
v_call: TRBV7-9
cdr3_aa: CASSSEITDGEQFF

d_call: .
v_call: TRBV9
cdr3_aa: CASSVGLGTEQYF

d_call: .
v_call: TRBV7-9
cdr3_aa: CASSGTGTSSNQPQHF

d_call: TRBD1
v_call: TRBV11-2
cdr3_aa: CASSLLGQASYEQYF

d_call: .
v_call: TRBV12-3/TRBV12-4
cdr3_aa: CASTRGSSYNEQFF

d_call: .
v_call: TRBV7-2
cdr3_aa: CASSRQPSSYEQYF

d_call: TRBD2
v_call: TRBV6-6
cdr3_aa: CASSYRGGSSYEQYF

d_call: TRBD2
v_call: TRBV5-6
cdr3_aa: CASRGLAGGDEQFF

d_call: TRBD2
v_call: TRBV7-8
cdr3_aa: CVSSLRGGGGGTGELFF

d_call: .
v_call: TRBV10-3
cdr3_aa: CAIALTDYEQYF

d_call: .
v_call: TRBV2
cdr3_aa: CASSESVSYGYTF

d_call: .
v_call: TRBV4-3
cdr3_aa: CASSPFRGGNQPQHF

d_call: .
v_call: TRBV7-2
cdr3_aa: CASSPRSGGIYNEQFF

d_call: TRBD1
v_call: TRBV12-3/TRBV12-4
cdr3_aa: CASSLGTGPTDTQYF

d_call: TRBD2
v_call: TRBV5-1
cdr3_aa: CASSWSGDLYNEQFF

d_call: TRBD2
v_call: TRBV20-1
cdr3_aa: CSARTSGGAGETQYF

d_call: .
v_call: TRBV7-9
cdr3_aa: CASRIGGGTMAFF

d_call: .
v_call: TRBV7-9
cdr3_aa: CASSERDNEQFF